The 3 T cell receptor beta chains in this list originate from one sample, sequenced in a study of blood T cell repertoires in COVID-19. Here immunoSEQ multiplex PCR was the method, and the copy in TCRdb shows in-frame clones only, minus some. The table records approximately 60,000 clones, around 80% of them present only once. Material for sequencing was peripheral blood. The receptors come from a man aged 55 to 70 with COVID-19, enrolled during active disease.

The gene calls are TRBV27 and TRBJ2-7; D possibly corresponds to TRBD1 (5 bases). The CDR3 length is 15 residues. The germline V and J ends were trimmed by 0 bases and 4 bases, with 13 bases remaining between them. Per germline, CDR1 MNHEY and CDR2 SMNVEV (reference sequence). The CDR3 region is CASSLSAGSGYEQYF. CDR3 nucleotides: TGTGCCAGCAGTTTATCCGCAGGGTCTGGGTACGAGCAGTACTTC.

CDR3 sequence: CASSPVLGGQGEQYF. CDR3 coding DNA: TGTGCCAGCTCACCCGTCCTCGGAGGGCAGGGCGAGCAGTACTTC. This chain connects TRBV18 to TRBJ2-7; tentative D call: TRBD2 (6 bases). Germline CDR1 and CDR2: KGHSH and LQKENI. The CDR3 covers 15 residues. V was clipped by 3 bases and J by 6 bases, with 18 bases between them.

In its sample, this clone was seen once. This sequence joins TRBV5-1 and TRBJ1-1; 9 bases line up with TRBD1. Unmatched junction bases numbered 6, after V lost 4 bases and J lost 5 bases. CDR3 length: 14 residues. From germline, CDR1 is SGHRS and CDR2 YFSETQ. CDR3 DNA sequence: TGCGCCAGCAGCCCGACAGGGGGAAAGACTGAAGCTTTCTTT. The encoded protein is CASSPTGGKTEAFF.